A single sample is the source of the 32 T cell receptor beta chains below, sequenced in a study of breast tumors, draining lymph nodes, adjacent tissues. Samples came from axillary lymph nodes draining the breast cancer. MiXCR, applied by TCRdb to the multiplex PCR reads, yields one record per CDR3 protein. The data show over 200,000 distinct CDR3 sequences, under 40% seen once. Sequenced input: axillary lymph node tissue. The receptor set was obtained from a female donor with breast cancer. Some clones in this sample may be carry-over from other donors' samples.

This clonotype was detected many times. This sequence joins TRBV7-2 and TRBJ2-5; D assignment may be TRBD1 or TRBD2 (6 bases each). The germline V gene has CDR1 SGHTA and CDR2 FQGNSA. The V gene lost 5 bases and the J gene lost 4 bases, with 11 bases spanning the gap. This CDR3 contains 13 residues. CDR3 loop: CASSEGGRETQYF. CDR3 DNA: TGTGCCAGCAGCGAGGGGGGTAGAGAGACCCAGTACTTC.

This rearrangement joins TRBV9 to TRBJ1-6; a possible D gene is TRBD1 (5 bases). V was shortened by 2 bases and J by 9 bases, with 18 bases between the two germline ends. The CDR3 is 16 amino acids. Germline V gene sequence: CDR1 SGDLS, CDR2 YYNGEE. The CDR3 here is CASSVPGQGVTSPLHF. The CDR3 DNA is TGTGCCAGCAGCGTCCCCGGGCAGGGAGTCACTTCACCCCTCCACTTT.

As for this clonotype: A single base separates this from a much larger clone, so it may be a read error. The V call is TRBV20-1, the J call TRBJ2-5; 9 positions agree with TRBD2. This CDR3 is built from 14 residues. The J segment lost 7 bases and the V segment lost 3 bases, leaving 9 bases of the junction unmatched. Germline CDR1 is DFQATT and CDR2 is SNEGSKA (reference sequence). In DNA, the CDR3 is TGCAGTGCTAGCGGGACTAGCCTATGGGCGACCCAGTACTTC. Translation gives CSASGTSLWATQYF.

This clonotype occurred many times. The chain uses TRBV5-4 and TRBJ1-2; D perhaps matches TRBD1 (6 bases). V lost 2 bases and J 7 bases, leaving 18 bases between the germline ends. CDR3 length: 15 residues. The germline V gene has CDR1 SGHNT and CDR2 YYREEE (reference sequence). CDR3 amino acids: CASSLDRLGSSGYTF. The DNA of the CDR3 is TGTGCCAGCAGCTTAGACAGGTTAGGGTCTAGTGGCTACACCTTC.

Remarks on this clonotype: A much larger clone lies a single base off, so this may be a read error. The chain joins TRBV6-1 to TRBJ2-7, with D unclear. Trimming stripped 6 bases from V and 0 bases from J, with 6 bases between. Germline CDR1 MNHNS, CDR2 SASEGT. The CDR3 consists of 12 residues. CDR3 region: CASRPGSYEQYF. The CDR3 nucleotides read TGTGCCAGCAGGCCCGGCTCCTACGAGCAGTACTTC.

V and J are TRBV27 and TRBJ2-3, with D hard to call. This CDR3 contains 14 residues. Trimming shortened V by 0 bases and J by 5 bases, and 9 bases separated the two germline ends. CDR1 and CDR2 from the germline V gene are MNHEY and SMNVEV (reference sequence). CDR3 residues: CASSLSSRIDTQYF. As DNA, the CDR3 is TGTGCCAGCAGTTTATCATCCCGGATAGATACGCAGTATTTT.

Points on this clonotype: A much bigger clone sits one base away, suggesting this may be a read error. For the CDR3, the DNA is TGTGCCAGCAGTGCACTCCGGGACACAACCTACGGGCAGTACTTC. It is translated as CASSALRDTTYGQYF. The chain has TRBV2 and TRBJ2-7; D may be TRBD1 (6 bases). The CDR3 loop spans 15 amino acids. CDR1 is SNHLY and CDR2 is FYNNEI in the germline V gene.

Worth noting for this clonotype: One end of the junction does not line up with germline, which may come from a read error. The chain joins TRBV9 to TRBJ1-6, with D uncertain. The CDR3 length is 10 residues. Germline V gene lookup returns CDR1 SGDLS and CDR2 YYNGEE. The CDR3 DNA sequence: TGTGACAGCGGTAATTCACCCCTCCACTTT. Amino acid sequence: CDSGNSPLHF.

This clonotype was observed many times. The rearrangement joins TRBV6-1 to TRBJ1-6; no clear D gene. Trimming left V 5 bases short and J 7 bases short, with 12 bases between. The CDR3 extends over 14 amino acids. The germline gives CDR1 MNHNS, CDR2 SASEGT. The CDR3 DNA sequence: TGTGCCAGCAGTACCCGGACGGAGAATTCACCCCTCCACTTT. Its protein product is CASSTRTENSPLHF.

This clonotype has at least ten counts. V gene TRBV20-1 combines with J gene TRBJ2-7; 13 bases line up with TRBD2. CDR3 length: 14 residues. Germline-derived CDR1 and CDR2 are DFQATT and SNEGSKA (reference sequence). V lost 6 bases and J lost 7; bases outside the gene matches: 9. The CDR3 bases are TGCAGTGCGGGAACTAGCGGGGGGGCCGATGAGCAGTACTTC. Translation gives CSAGTSGGADEQYF.

Only a few counts were recorded for this clonotype. V and J are TRBV29-1 and TRBJ2-5; tentative D call: TRBD2 (5 bases). The CDR3 runs 13 residues. Germline V CDR1 and CDR2: SQVTM, ANQGSEA. The V gene lost 0 bases and the J gene lost 5 bases, with 10 bases spanning the gap. CDR3 amino acids: CSVEEPGWETQYF. The CDR3 region has the DNA TGCAGCGTTGAAGAACCGGGGTGGGAGACCCAGTACTTC.

The chain employs TRBV5-1 and TRBJ1-4; TRBD1 is a possible D gene (5 bases). CDR3 size: 14 residues. Per germline, CDR1 SGHRS and CDR2 YFSETQ. V was shortened by 1 base and J by 8 bases, with 12 bases between the two germline ends. The DNA for the CDR3 is TGCGCCAGCAGCTTGAAGGGGTCGGCGGAAAAACTGTTTTTT. This gives the protein CASSLKGSAEKLFF. The full variable domain, with the rest looked up from reference TRBV5-1 and TRBJ1-4, is KAGVTQTPRYLIKTRGQQVTLSCSPISGHRSVSWYQQTPGQGLQFLFEYFSETQRNKGNFPGRFSGRQFSNSRSEMNVSTLELGDSALYLCASSLKGSAEKLFFGSGTQLSVL.

V usage is TRBV7-2 and J usage is TRBJ1-4, with D possibly matching TRBD1 (5 bases). This CDR3 contains 14 residues. Germline-derived CDR1 and CDR2 are SGHTA and FQGNSA. Trimming left V 5 bases short and J 7 bases short, with 14 bases between. Here the CDR3 reads CASSDRRGGEKLFF. The CDR3 DNA is TGTGCCAGCAGCGACCGCCGGGGGGGTGAAAAACTGTTTTTT.

The V and J genes are TRBV19 and TRBJ1-3, with TRBD1 identical over 8 bases. The trim removed 4 bases at V and 0 bases at J, leaving 8 bases unmatched. In germline, CDR1 is LNHDA, CDR2 SQIVND (reference sequence). CDR3 length: 17 amino acids. In nucleotides, the CDR3 is TGTGCCAGTAGTAGATCAGGGGGCAGGTCCTCTGGAAACACCATATATTTT. Protein: CASSRSGGRSSGNTIYF.

At least ten counts were recorded for this clonotype. This chain joins TRBV2 and TRBJ2-3, with D possibly TRBD2 on 5 matching bases. In germline, CDR1 is SNHLY, CDR2 FYNNEI. This CDR3 comprises 13 residues. Trimming stripped 8 bases from V and 0 bases from J, with 9 bases between. The chain's CDR3 is CASGGESTDTQYF. For the CDR3, the DNA is TGTGCCAGCGGTGGGGAGAGCACAGATACGCAGTATTTT.

This clonotype has a count of ten or more. The CDR3 coding sequence is TGTGCCAGCAGTGACCGGGACAGGGGAAATGAAAAACTGTTTTTT. Translating it yields CASSDRDRGNEKLFF. The chain couples TRBV6-6 to TRBJ1-4, with 10 bases matching TRBD1. The ends lost 5 bases at V and 5 bases at J; junction bases unmatched: 5. Germline CDR1 and CDR2: MNHNY and SVGAGI (reference sequence). This CDR3 contains 15 residues.

On this clonotype: A much bigger clone sits one base away, suggesting this may be a read error. J is TRBJ1-2 and V is TRBV20-1, with D unclear. Germline V lookup: CDR1 DFQATT, CDR2 SNEGSKA (reference sequence). CDR3 length: 15 amino acids. The chain's CDR3 is CSAGYRRPGTYDYTF. The CDR3 region has the DNA TGCAGTGCTGGATACCGGCGGCCAGGAACCTATGACTACACCTTC.

The chain combines TRBV24-1 with TRBJ1-5; TRBD1 is a possible D gene (5 bases). The CDR3 is 13 amino acids. Germline CDR1 KGHDR, CDR2 SFDVKD. V was trimmed by 7 bases and J by 7 bases, leaving 13 bases between them. The CDR3 reads CATRAGLGQPQHF. The CDR3 DNA reads TGTGCCACCAGGGCAGGGTTGGGACAGCCCCAGCATTTT.

The table lists this clonotype with many counts. The J gene is TRBJ2-5, the V gene TRBV14; weak D call: TRBD2 (7 bases). Germline loops: CDR1 SGHDN, CDR2 FVKESK. The V and J ends lost 5 bases and 11 bases respectively, with 15 bases between them. This CDR3 spans 12 amino acids. CDR3 bases: TGTGCCAGCAGCTCGAAGGGGGGGGTTCAGTACTTC. The encoded protein is CASSSKGGVQYF.

The sample holds many counts of this clonotype. The rearrangement uses TRBV20-1 and TRBJ2-7; the match to TRBD1 covers 8 bases. The V gene end was trimmed by 5 bases and the J gene end by 6 bases; junction bases not matched to a gene: 9. The germline gives CDR1 DFQATT, CDR2 SNEGSKA (reference sequence). CDR3 length equals 13 residues. The DNA of the CDR3 is TGCAGTGCTCGCGGACAGGGTGGGCTCGAGCAGTACTTC. Its protein is CSARGQGGLEQYF.

The chain links TRBV30 to TRBJ1-1, with unresolved D. The CDR3 extends over 13 amino acids. Trimming shortened V by 4 bases and J by 1 base, and 10 bases separated the two germline ends. Germline V gene sequence: CDR1 GTSNPN, CDR2 SVGIG (reference sequence). The CDR3 spells CAWKSDRNTEAFF. DNA of the CDR3: TGTGCCTGGAAGAGCGATAGGAACACTGAAGCTTTCTTT.

A word on this clonotype: A read error may explain this, as a much larger clone is one base away. The V gene is TRBV11-1, the J gene TRBJ2-2; 10 bases match TRBD2. CDR1 and CDR2 from the germline V gene are SGHAT and FQDESV (reference sequence). With V trimmed by 5 bases and J by 5 bases, 14 bases remained unmatched. The CDR3 extends over 18 amino acids. The CDR3 DNA is TGTGCCAGCAGCCGAGGACTAGCGGCCCTGAGCGTTACCGGGGAGCTGTTTTTT. The encoded protein is CASSRGLAALSVTGELFF.

A few counts support this clonotype. This chain links TRBV11-3 with TRBJ2-2, with D maybe TRBD1 (5 bases). Trimming took 3 bases from V and 4 from J, leaving 18 bases between them. The CDR3 loop spans 17 amino acids. Germline loops: CDR1 SGHNT, CDR2 YENEEA. This CDR3 reads CASSFNRGPQGTGELFF. The CDR3 DNA is TGTGCCAGCAGCTTTAACCGAGGACCCCAGGGCACCGGGGAGCTGTTTTTT.

The table lists this clonotype with many counts. The V gene is TRBV18, the J gene TRBJ1-2; TRBD1 matches 10 bases. Trimming removed 6 bases from V and 7 bases from J; junction bases left unmatched: 8. The CDR3 consists of 14 residues. The V gene's germline CDR1 is KGHSH and CDR2 LQKENI. CDR3 amino acids: CASSTGGVGPGYTF. In DNA, the CDR3 is TGTGCCAGCTCGACAGGGGGCGTAGGTCCTGGCTACACCTTC.

This clonotype was counted ten times or more. This chain links TRBV18 with TRBJ1-3; D is undetermined. Trimming pared 3 bases from V and 3 bases from J, leaving 6 bases between. CDR3 length equals 13 residues. Germline-derived CDR1 and CDR2 are KGHSH and LQKENI. This chain's CDR3 is CASSPTSGNTIYF. DNA of the CDR3: TGTGCCAGCTCACCCACAAGTGGAAACACCATATATTTT.

This clonotype was observed a handful of times. At one end, the junction sequence differs from germline, possibly due to a read error. The chain is built from TRBV7-3 and TRBJ2-3, with D perhaps matching TRBD1 (5 bases). The CDR3 sequence is 12 residues long. From germline, CDR1 is SGHTA and CDR2 FQGTGA. CDR3 in amino acids: CASSYRTGTQYF. The CDR3 region has the DNA TGTGCCAGCAGTTACCGCACAGGTACGCAGTATTTT.

The rearrangement links TRBV7-2 to TRBJ2-2; D gene ambiguous. V shed 5 bases and J shed 6 bases, with 13 bases lying between them. Germline lookup yields CDR1 SGHTA and CDR2 FQGNSA. CDR3 length: 14 residues. The CDR3 nucleotides read TGTGCCAGCAGCGCCATGGTCCCCCCCGGGGAGCTGTTTTTT. It specifies CASSAMVPPGELFF.

This chain joins TRBV7-9 and TRBJ2-5; 8 bases match TRBD1. The V segment lost 5 bases and the J segment 5 bases; nucleotides outside the gene matches: 13. The CDR3 is made up of 16 amino acids. CDR1 SEHNR and CDR2 FQNEAQ come from the germline V gene (reference sequence). CDR3 nucleotides: TGTGCCAGCAGCCCCCGCACAGGGGGGAATCAGGAGACCCAGTACTTC. It is translated as CASSPRTGGNQETQYF.

As to this clonotype: A much larger clonotype is one base distant, so this may be a read error. The rearrangement joins TRBV5-1 to TRBJ2-1, with TRBD1 matching over 8 bases. Germline CDR1 is SGHRS and CDR2 is YFSETQ. This CDR3 is built from 14 residues. CDR3 protein: CVSSSRTDRGEQFF. Written as DNA, the CDR3 is TGCGTCAGCAGCTCTAGAACTGACAGGGGAGAGCAGTTCTTC. The full variable domain, with the rest looked up from reference TRBV5-1 and TRBJ2-1, is KAGVTQTPRYLIKTRGQQVTLSCSPISGHRSVSWYQQTPGQGLQFLFEYFSETQRNKGNFPGRFSGRQFSNSRSEMNVSTLELGDSALYLCVSSSRTDRGEQFFGPGTRLTVL.

This clonotype was counted many times. The rearrangement joins TRBV7-2 to TRBJ2-5; 13 positions match TRBD2. V lost 5 bases and J lost 9; bases outside the gene matches: 15. Germline V gene lookup returns CDR1 SGHTA and CDR2 FQGNSA. This CDR3 has 17 amino acids. In DNA, the CDR3 is TGTGCCAGCAGCGTACTAGCGGGGGGGCCCGGGTTGGGGCCCCAGTACTTC. Encoded protein: CASSVLAGGPGLGPQYF.

The sample holds many counts of this clonotype. The V and J genes are TRBV20-1 and TRBJ2-3; 12 bases map to TRBD2. This CDR3 region has 19 residues. The germline V gene has CDR1 DFQATT and CDR2 SNEGSKA (reference sequence). V lost 6 bases to trimming and J lost 2 bases; unmatched junction nucleotides: 18. As DNA, the CDR3 is TGCAGTGCCGCCGATCCAGGGTGGCTAGCGGGGGGGATCACAGATACGCAGTATTTT. Encoded protein: CSAADPGWLAGGITDTQYF.

Worth noting for this clonotype: The CDR3 ends on some other residue instead of the conserved phenylalanine or tryptophan, so this is likely a read error. It is unclear where the CDR3 begins or ends on the DNA, so no DNA is shown, and the CDR3 is as TCRdb lists it. The rearrangement links TRBV19 to TRBJ1-1. With termini counted, the CDR3 has 12 amino acids. From germline, CDR1 is LNHDA and CDR2 SQIVND (reference sequence). The CDR3 loop is CASSIGTGHCQS.